The next 30 T cell receptor beta chains were all read from a single sample in a study of blood T cells in healthy people across ages. Combining a sample-barcoded 5' primer with a J-beta primer mix, a second PCR ran for roughly 6 to 12 cycles. TCRdb redid the calling of the 5' RACE reads with MiXCR, one entry per CDR3 protein. Of about 500,000 distinct CDR3 sequences in the sample, about 25% are singletons; the top ten hold roughly 9.4%. This sample was shared with a second study, whose subject was T cells of mothers and their children.

Sequencing was performed on blood. Source of these receptors: a boy younger than 18 in good health.

The chain recombines TRBV20-1 with TRBJ2-7; no clear D. CDR1 and CDR2 from the germline V gene are DFQATT and SNEGSKA (reference sequence). This CDR3 contains 14 residues. V was trimmed by 6 bases and J by 3 bases, leaving 18 bases between them. This chain's CDR3 is CSAAGVAGYYEQYF. The CDR3 coding sequence is TGCAGTGCGGCTGGGGTGGCAGGCTACTACGAGCAGTACTTC.

This clonotype came up a few times. The genes are TRBV7-9 and TRBJ2-7, with D perhaps TRBD1 (6 bases). The CDR3 is 14 residues long. Trimming took off 5 bases at V and 2 bases at J, with 13 bases between the two ends. Germline lookup yields CDR1 SEHNR and CDR2 FQNEAQ (reference sequence). CDR3 sequence (DNA): TGTGCCAGCAGCCTAGACAGGACCGCCTACGAGCAGTACTTC. As protein: CASSLDRTAYEQYF.

This clonotype was seen a few times. V gene TRBV12-3 or TRBV12-4 combines with J gene TRBJ2-7; 8 nucleotides align to TRBD1. The V gene end was trimmed by 5 bases and the J gene end by 5 bases; junction bases not matched to a gene: 5. The CDR3 runs 13 residues. DNA for the CDR3: TGTGCCAGCAGTAAGGGACAGGTCCACGAGCAGTACTTC. Protein product: CASSKGQVHEQYF.

The chain is built from TRBV28 and TRBJ2-7; D possibly corresponds to TRBD1 (5 bases). Trimming stripped 1 base from V and 5 bases from J, with 15 bases between. The CDR3 sequence is 15 residues long. Germline CDR1 is MDHEN and CDR2 is SYDVKM. The CDR3: CASSLSPNGQHEQYF. The CDR3 DNA sequence: TGTGCCAGCAGTTTATCCCCCAATGGACAACACGAGCAGTACTTC.

The V gene is TRBV7-8, the J gene TRBJ2-5; 10 bases fit TRBD2. The DNA end is a closer match to TRBJ2-1, so the J assignment may be wrong. The germline V gene has CDR1 SGHVS and CDR2 FQNEAQ. This CDR3 is built from 15 residues. CDR3 residues: CASSSERGGYNEQFF. In DNA, the CDR3 is TGTGCCAGCAGCTCAGAGCGGGGGGGTTACAATGAGCAGTTCTTC.

V gene TRBV28 combines with J gene TRBJ1-2; 8 nucleotides match TRBD1. V lost 5 bases and J lost 3; bases outside the gene matches: 14. The CDR3 runs 17 residues. Germline V CDR1 and CDR2: MDHEN, SYDVKM. Written as DNA, the CDR3 is TGTGCCAGCAGTCTCGGCAGGGAGATGACAGGGGACTATGGCTACACCTTC. This encodes CASSLGREMTGDYGYTF.

This clonotype has just a few counts. This sequence joins TRBV7-8 and TRBJ2-3, with 10 bases identical to TRBD1. CDR1 and CDR2 (germline): SGHVS, FQNEAQ. V dropped 1 base and J dropped 11; count of bases not matched to a gene: 18. This CDR3 has 18 amino acids. The chain's CDR3 is CASSLEPGQGRGRFQQYF. The CDR3 bases are TGTGCCAGCAGCTTAGAACCGGGACAGGGGAGGGGGAGGTTTCAGCAGTATTTT. Full variable domain (rest looked up from reference TRBV7-8 and TRBJ2-3): GAGVSQSPRYKVAKRGQDVALRCDPISGHVSLFWYQQALGQGPEFLTYFQNEAQLDKSGLPSDRFFAERPEGSVSTLKIQRTQQEDSAVYLCASSLEPGQGRGRFQQYFGPGTRLTVL.

V is TRBV28 and J is TRBJ2-7; weak D call: TRBD2 (6 bases). The CDR3 totals 15 residues. CDR1 is MDHEN, CDR2 SYDVKM, per germline. V was cut by 6 bases and J by 6 bases, with 21 bases left in between. The DNA of the CDR3 is TGTGCCAGCAGGGAGGGCACTAGAGCATATTTCGAGCAGTACTTC. Translated, it gives CASREGTRAYFEQYF.

This clonotype was recorded at least ten times. The chain links TRBV12-3 or TRBV12-4 to TRBJ2-7; 8 positions match TRBD1. This CDR3 comprises 14 residues. V lost 5 bases, J lost 2 bases, and 5 bases stayed unmatched. The CDR3 reads CASSPRDRTYEQYF. CDR3 DNA sequence: TGTGCCAGCAGTCCCCGGGACAGGACCTACGAGCAGTACTTC.

With respect to this clonotype: This may be a read error: a much more frequent sequence differs by one nucleotide. The chain joins TRBV30 to TRBJ1-1; tentative D call: TRBD1 (6 bases). The CDR3 loop spans 13 amino acids. Germline-derived CDR1 and CDR2 are GTSNPN and SVGIG (reference sequence). The CDR3 DNA sequence: TGTGCCTGGAACAGGGATAGAGGGACTGTAGCTTTCTTT. Amino acid sequence: CAWNRDRGTVAFF.

The chain uses TRBV6-6 and TRBJ2-1; D is unresolved. The CDR3 is 13 amino acids. Germline CDR1 reads MNHNY; CDR2 reads SVGAGI (reference sequence). V was trimmed by 6 bases and J by 6 bases, leaving 12 bases between them. The CDR3 protein is CASSLIGGNEQFF. The CDR3 DNA sequence: TGTGCCAGCAGCCTGATTGGTGGCAATGAGCAGTTCTTC.

The chain combines TRBV6-5 with TRBJ1-1; D perhaps matches TRBD1 (6 bases). The germline V and J ends were trimmed by 7 bases and 4 bases, with 13 bases remaining between them. The CDR3 spans 13 residues. The V gene's germline CDR1 is MNHEY and CDR2 SVGAGI. CDR3 region: CASTYRVGTEAFF. The DNA of the CDR3 is TGTGCCAGCACCTACAGGGTCGGCACTGAAGCTTTCTTT.

DNA for the CDR3: TGTGCCTGGACGCAGGGAATCGGGTATGGCTACACCTTC. Residues: CAWTQGIGYGYTF. This chain connects TRBV30 to TRBJ1-2; the D gene is possibly TRBD1 (5 bases). This CDR3 spans 13 amino acids. Per germline, CDR1 GTSNPN and CDR2 SVGIG (reference sequence). V shed 4 bases and J shed 5 bases, with 14 bases lying between them.

This clonotype has more than one count but fewer than ten. A much bigger clone sits one base away, suggesting this may be a read error. The chain employs TRBV28 and TRBJ2-7, with 7 bases matching TRBD2. The CDR3 totals 15 residues. Germline-derived CDR1 and CDR2 are MDHEN and SYDVKM. The CDR3 DNA reads TGTGCCTGCAGTTTGGCGGGAGAGTTCTCCTACGAGCAGTACTTC. Its translation is CACSLAGEFSYEQYF.

This chain uses TRBV4-1 with TRBJ2-5; TRBD1 is a possible D gene (6 bases). V lost 11 bases to trimming and J lost 0 bases, with 10 bases between them. Germline CDR1 is MGHRA and CDR2 is YSYEKL. The CDR3 covers 12 residues. The DNA for the CDR3 is TGCGCCTCCCAGGGGCACCAAGAGACCCAGTACTTC. It yields the protein CASQGHQETQYF.

This clonotype was counted between two and nine times. The rearrangement links TRBV7-9 to TRBJ2-7; D might be TRBD2 (5 bases). This CDR3 is built from 15 residues. Trimming took 5 bases from V and 2 from J, leaving 16 bases between them. The germline V gene encodes CDR1 SEHNR and CDR2 FQNEAQ (reference sequence). CDR3 DNA: TGTGCCAGCAGCCCGTCCCCTGGGGAGCCCTACGAGCAGTACTTC. Translating gives CASSPSPGEPYEQYF.

The chain recombines TRBV6-6 with TRBJ1-4, with no clear D. In germline, CDR1 is MNHNY, CDR2 SVGAGI (reference sequence). The germline V and J ends were trimmed by 4 bases and 8 bases, with 11 bases remaining between them. This CDR3 is built from 13 residues. The CDR3 DNA reads as TGTGCCAGCAGTTCCGGAAGAGAGGAAAAACTGTTTTTT. Translating it yields CASSSGREEKLFF.

This clonotype was observed a handful of times. The genes are TRBV21-1 and TRBJ1-1; the DNA was not used to check the table's D call, TRBD1. TRBV21-1 is designated a pseudogene. CDR3 size: 15 residues. CDR3 nucleotides: TGTGCCAGCAGTTATCGAGGGACAGTGAACACTGAAGCTTTCTTT. It translates to CASSYRGTVNTEAFF.

CDR3 DNA: TGTGCCAGCAGTCAGCGGGGTTCTGGGGCCAACGTCCTGACTTTC. Its protein product is CASSQRGSGANVLTF. This sequence joins TRBV12-3 or TRBV12-4 and TRBJ2-6; 7 bases are shared with TRBD2. The CDR3 runs to 15 residues. V shed 5 bases and J 1 base; nucleotides not matched to a gene: 2.

This chain connects TRBV7-9 to TRBJ1-4; no reliable D call. Looked up from germline, CDR1 is SEHNR and CDR2 is FQNEAQ (reference sequence). Trimming cost V 5 bases and J 5 bases, with 15 bases left between them. The CDR3 runs to 15 residues. The CDR3 region has the DNA TGTGCCAGCAGCCCCCCTAACAGTGGAAATGAAAAACTGTTTTTT. Translation gives CASSPPNSGNEKLFF.

The chain uses TRBV29-1 and TRBJ2-7, with a tentative D call TRBD1 (5 bases). V was shortened by 5 bases and J by 3 bases, with 14 bases between the two germline ends. Germline assignment: CDR1 SQVTM and CDR2 ANQGSEA. CDR3 length: 13 residues. The CDR3 DNA follows: TGCAGCGTTAGTACAGGTGAAATCTACGAGCAGTACTTC. Protein product: CSVSTGEIYEQYF.

Turning to this clonotype: Relative to the germline gene, one junction end is altered; a read error may explain this. The V and J genes are TRBV7-2 and TRBJ1-1; maybe TRBD1 (5 bases). CDR3 length: 18 amino acids. Germline CDR1 SGHTA, CDR2 FQGNSA. DNA for the CDR3: TGTGCCAGCAGCGTAGCCCCTCCCGGACAATCTCGGAACACTGAAGCTTTCTTT. Translation gives CASSVAPPGQSRNTEAFF.

A single count supports this clonotype. The rearrangement links TRBV13 to TRBJ2-7; D may be TRBD2 (5 bases). The germline V gene has CDR1 PRHDT and CDR2 FYEKMQ (reference sequence). V was cut by 5 bases and J by 0 bases, with 14 bases left in between. CDR3 length: 15 residues. The CDR3 loop is CASSPNEGASYEQYF. The CDR3 DNA reads TGTGCCAGCAGCCCCAATGAGGGTGCCTCCTACGAGCAGTACTTC.

The chain joins TRBV15 to TRBJ1-4; D remains ambiguous. Germline V gene data show CDR1 as LNHNV and CDR2 as YYDKDF (reference sequence). V was clipped by 1 base and J by 8 bases, with 14 bases between them. There are 15 residues in the CDR3. The CDR3 loop reads CATSRVGAIWEKLFF. In DNA form, the CDR3 reads TGTGCCACCAGCAGAGTGGGAGCGATCTGGGAAAAACTGTTTTTT.

The V call is TRBV28, the J call TRBJ2-7, with D perhaps matching TRBD2 (6 bases). Germline CDR1 is MDHEN and CDR2 is SYDVKM. This CDR3 is built from 13 residues. V was cut by 5 bases and J by 11 bases, with 19 bases left in between. In DNA form, the CDR3 reads TGTGCCAGCAGTCGGGAGCCCCGGGCGGAGAAGTACTTC. Encoded protein: CASSREPRAEKYF.

The CDR3, as DNA: TGTGCCTGGAGTGTTATCAAGGGCGCGGGGACCCAGTACTTC. Its translation is CAWSVIKGAGTQYF. The rearrangement joins TRBV30 to TRBJ2-5, with D possibly being TRBD2 (5 bases). Germline assignment: CDR1 GTSNPN and CDR2 SVGIG (reference sequence). Trimming took 0 bases from V and 7 from J, leaving 15 bases between them. The CDR3 runs to 14 residues.

The chain couples TRBV29-1 to TRBJ2-1, with D tentatively TRBD2 (6 bases). Trimming stripped 4 bases from V and 9 bases from J, with 19 bases between. The germline V gene has CDR1 SQVTM and CDR2 ANQGSEA. The CDR3 is 14 amino acids. CDR3 nucleotide sequence: TGCAGCGTTGCCCCGAGAGGGAGGAGCGGTGAGCAGTTCTTC. Residues: CSVAPRGRSGEQFF.

The table lists this clonotype with a few counts. The V call is TRBV3-1, the J call TRBJ1-4, with 8 nucleotides matching TRBD1. Looked up from germline, CDR1 is LGHDT and CDR2 is YNNKEL (reference sequence). The CDR3 contains 14 residues. V shed 4 bases and J 10 bases; nucleotides not matched to a gene: 8. In nucleotides, the CDR3 is TGTGCCAGCAGCCCAAGAACCGGGACAGGAAAACTGTTTTTT. It encodes CASSPRTGTGKLFF. The complete variable domain, with remaining parts taken from reference TRBV3-1 and TRBJ1-4, reads DTAVSQTPKYLVTQMGNDKSIKCEQNLGHDTMYWYKQDSKKFLKIMFSYNNKELIINETVPNRFSPKSPDKAHLNLHINSLELGDSAVYFCASSPRTGTGKLFFGSGTQLSVL.

This clonotype has only a few counts. This chain joins TRBV27 and TRBJ2-2; 9 bases are shared with TRBD1. The CDR3 has 16 amino acids. In germline, CDR1 is MNHEY, CDR2 SMNVEV (reference sequence). V was pared by 5 bases and J by 8 bases, with 12 bases of the junction left unmatched. CDR3 in DNA: TGTGCCAGCAGTATATGGACAGGGGACTTTAATGGGGAGCTGTTTTTT. Translated, it gives CASSIWTGDFNGELFF.

The CDR3 spells CASSYTGGTNEKLFF. CDR3 DNA sequence: TGTGCCAGCAGTTATACAGGGGGGACTAATGAAAAACTGTTTTTT. The rearrangement links TRBV6-5 to TRBJ1-4; 8 positions agree with TRBD1. CDR1 is MNHEY and CDR2 is SVGAGI in the germline V gene. This CDR3 region has 15 residues. The V and J ends lost 3 bases and 2 bases, in that order; junction bases with no gene match: 2.